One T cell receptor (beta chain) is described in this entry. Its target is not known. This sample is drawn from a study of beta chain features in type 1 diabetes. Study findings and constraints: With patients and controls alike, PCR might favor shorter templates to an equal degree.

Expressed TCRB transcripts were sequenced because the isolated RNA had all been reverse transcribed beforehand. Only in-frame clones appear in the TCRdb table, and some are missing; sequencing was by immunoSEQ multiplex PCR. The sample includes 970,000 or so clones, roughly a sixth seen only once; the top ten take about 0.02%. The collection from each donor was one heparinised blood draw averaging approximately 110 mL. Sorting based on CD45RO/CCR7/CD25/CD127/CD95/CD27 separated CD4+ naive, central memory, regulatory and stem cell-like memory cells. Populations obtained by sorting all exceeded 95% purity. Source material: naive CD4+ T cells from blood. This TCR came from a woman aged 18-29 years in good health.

The CDR3 DNA reads TGTGCCAGCAGTTACGGGGGCGGGAGGATGGGCAATGAGCAGTTCTTC. This translates into CASSYGGGRMGNEQFF. The chain couples TRBV6-5 to TRBJ2-1; 8 bases match TRBD2. Germline values: CDR1 MNHEY, CDR2 SVGAGI. V trimming: 2 bases; J trimming: 6 bases; junction bases outside the gene matches: 9. The CDR3 has 16 amino acids.